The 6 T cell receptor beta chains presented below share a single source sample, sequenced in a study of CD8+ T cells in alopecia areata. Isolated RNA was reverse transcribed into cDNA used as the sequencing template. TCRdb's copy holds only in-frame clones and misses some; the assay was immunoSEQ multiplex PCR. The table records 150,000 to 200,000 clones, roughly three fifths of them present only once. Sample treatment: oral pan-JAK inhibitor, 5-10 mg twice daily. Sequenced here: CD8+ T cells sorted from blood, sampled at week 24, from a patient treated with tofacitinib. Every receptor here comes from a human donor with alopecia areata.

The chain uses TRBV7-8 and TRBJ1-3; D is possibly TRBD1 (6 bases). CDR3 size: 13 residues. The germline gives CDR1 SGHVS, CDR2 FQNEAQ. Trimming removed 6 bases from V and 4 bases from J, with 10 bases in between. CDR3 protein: CASSPTGGNTIYF. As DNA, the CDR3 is TGTGCCAGCAGTCCCACAGGGGGAAACACCATATATTTT.

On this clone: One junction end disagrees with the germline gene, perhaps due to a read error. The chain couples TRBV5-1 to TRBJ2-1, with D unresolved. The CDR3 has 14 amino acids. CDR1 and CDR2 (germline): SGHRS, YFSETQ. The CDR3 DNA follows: TGCACCAGCTACAACGGCGGCGGCTGGCATGAGCAGTTCTTC. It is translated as CTSYNGGGWHEQFF.

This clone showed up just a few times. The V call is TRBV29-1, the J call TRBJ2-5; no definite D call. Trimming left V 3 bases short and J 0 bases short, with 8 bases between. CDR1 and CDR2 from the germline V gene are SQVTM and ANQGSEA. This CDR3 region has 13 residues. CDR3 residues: CSVDGIYQETQYF. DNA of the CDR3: TGCAGCGTTGACGGAATATACCAAGAGACCCAGTACTTC.

In DNA form, the CDR3 reads TGTGCCAGCAGTTTAGGTCTCAATGTTCCTCCCTCTACGGACAATGAGCAGTTCTTC. Translating gives CASSLGLNVPPSTDNEQFF. The V call is TRBV27, the J call TRBJ2-1; D call uncertain. Germline V gives CDR1 MNHEY, CDR2 SMNVEV (reference sequence). V lost 2 bases and J 5 bases, leaving 25 bases between the germline ends. This CDR3 comprises 19 residues.

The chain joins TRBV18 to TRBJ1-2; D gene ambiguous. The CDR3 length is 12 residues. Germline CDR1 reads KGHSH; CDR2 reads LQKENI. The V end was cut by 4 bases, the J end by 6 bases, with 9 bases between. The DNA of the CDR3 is TGTGCCAGCTCACTAATGTTTGATGGCTACACCTTC. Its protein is CASSLMFDGYTF.

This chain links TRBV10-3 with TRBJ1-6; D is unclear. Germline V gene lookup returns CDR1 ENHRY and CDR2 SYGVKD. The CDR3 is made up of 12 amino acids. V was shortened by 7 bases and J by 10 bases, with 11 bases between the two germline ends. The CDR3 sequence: CAITDPGSPLHF. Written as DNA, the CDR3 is TGTGCCATCACCGACCCGGGGTCACCCCTCCACTTT.